The 8 T cell receptor beta chains listed next were all sequenced from one sample in a study of T cell repertoires in cytomegalovirus infection. These TCRs' antigens remain unknown. TCRdb fed the reads into MiXCR, producing one record per CDR3 protein. Here the sample spans fewer than 1,000,000 distinct CDR3 sequences, approximately 32% being singletons. The specimen comprised cultured CD8+ T cells from PBMCs, sampled from culture after CMV antigen stimulation. All receptors derive from a human donor in good health (CMV status not recorded). Some clones in this sample may be carry-over from other donors' samples.

Only a few counts were recorded for this clonotype. This chain joins TRBV7-2 and TRBJ2-6, with 7 positions matching TRBD1. Germline V gives CDR1 SGHTA, CDR2 FQGNSA. V lost 10 bases and J lost 0; bases outside the gene matches: 6. This CDR3 is 15 amino acids long. CDR3 coding DNA: TGTGCCACCGCCTCAGGGGGCTCTGGGGCCAACGTCCTGACTTTC. It encodes CATASGGSGANVLTF.

This clonotype was counted between two and nine times. The chain is built from TRBV27 and TRBJ2-5; D perhaps matches TRBD2 (6 bases). The CDR3 consists of 15 residues. The V end lost 6 bases, the J end lost 4 bases, and 18 bases lay between the germline ends. Germline assignment: CDR1 MNHEY and CDR2 SMNVEV (reference sequence). The CDR3 sequence is CASSPGEVGRETQYF. CDR3 nucleotide sequence: TGTGCCAGCAGCCCGGGAGAGGTCGGGCGAGAGACCCAGTACTTC.

This clonotype has just a few counts. The gene calls are TRBV6-2 or TRBV6-3 and TRBJ2-7; 8 nucleotides align to TRBD2. J was trimmed by 3 bases and V by 7 bases; bases with no gene match: 5. The germline V gene encodes CDR1 MNHEY and CDR2 SVGEGT. The CDR3 consists of 13 residues. The CDR3 loop reads CASTPAGGYEQYV. The CDR3 nucleotides are TGTGCCAGCACTCCTGCGGGGGGCTACGAGCAGTACGTC.

This chain joins TRBV5-4 and TRBJ2-1; TRBD1 matches at 10 bases. Germline loops: CDR1 SGHNT, CDR2 YYREEE (reference sequence). The CDR3 length is 18 residues. With V trimmed by 6 bases and J by 8 bases, 20 bases remained unmatched. The CDR3 protein is CASTSLLGGTGVFYEQFF. DNA for the CDR3: TGTGCCAGCACCTCTCTACTGGGCGGGACAGGGGTATTTTATGAGCAGTTCTTC.

The CDR3 spells CASLSGAAFF. The CDR3 coding sequence is TGTGCCAGTCTTTCAGGGGCTGCTTTCTTT. The chain employs TRBV19 and TRBJ1-1, with D maybe TRBD1 (6 bases). CDR3 length: 10 amino acids. Germline V gene data show CDR1 as LNHDA and CDR2 as SQIVND (reference sequence). V lost 8 bases, J lost 11 bases, and 12 bases lay in between.

This clonotype was seen more than once but under ten times. CDR3 loop: CASSRGGAGAPYNEQFF. CDR3 nucleotides: TGTGCCAGCAGCCGGGGGGGGGCGGGGGCCCCCTACAATGAGCAGTTCTTC. V gene TRBV7-6 combines with J gene TRBJ2-1; 8 nucleotides match TRBD2. The CDR3 runs to 17 residues. CDR1 is SGHVS, CDR2 FNYEAQ, per germline. V was pared by 5 bases and J by 2 bases, with 11 bases of the junction left unmatched.

With respect to this clonotype: The junction does not match germline at one end; this may be a read error. The chain combines TRBV19 with TRBJ2-7; 10 bases line up with TRBD1. Germline-derived CDR1 and CDR2 are LNHDA and SQIVND (reference sequence). The CDR3 totals 14 residues. The CDR3 region has the DNA TGTGTCAGTAGGGCCGGGACAGGGGATTTTGCGCAGTACTTC. Translation: CVSRAGTGDFAQYF.

This clonotype was counted a few times. This rearrangement joins TRBV27 to TRBJ2-2; 8 nucleotides agree with TRBD1. After removal of 5 bases from V and 2 bases from J, the junction contained 13 bases not matched to a gene. Germline V lookup: CDR1 MNHEY, CDR2 SMNVEV (reference sequence). The CDR3 sequence is 18 residues long. CDR3 protein: CASSVDDGQGGNTGELFF. The CDR3 nucleotides read TGTGCCAGCAGTGTAGATGATGGACAGGGAGGAAACACCGGGGAGCTGTTTTTT.